One and the same sample provided the 7 T cell receptor beta chains below, sequenced in a study of blood T cell repertoires in COVID-19. Measured with immunoSEQ multiplex PCR; TCRdb has only the in-frame clones, and not every one. Here the sample spans approximately 110,000 clones, 81% being singletons. Material for sequencing was peripheral blood. Receptor source: a man older than 75 with acute or convalescent COVID-19.

This chain links TRBV7-2 with TRBJ1-1; 7 nucleotides align to TRBD1. Germline values: CDR1 SGHTA, CDR2 FQGNSA. The trim removed 5 bases at V and 4 bases at J, leaving 13 bases unmatched. There are 16 residues in the CDR3. The CDR3 DNA reads TGTGCCAGCAGCACCGGGACAGCGCTTCTGAGCACTGAAGCTTTCTTT. It is translated as CASSTGTALLSTEAFF.

J is TRBJ1-5 and V is TRBV4-1, with D possibly matching TRBD1 (5 bases). Germline lookup yields CDR1 MGHRA and CDR2 YSYEKL. Trimming left V 2 bases short and J 7 bases short, with 18 bases between. The CDR3 has 16 amino acids. Here the CDR3 DNA reads TGCGCCAGCAGCCAAAGGGGTGGAACTGAGTACCAGCCCCAGCATTTT. Protein sequence: CASSQRGGTEYQPQHF.

This clone was found a few times. The rearrangement links TRBV18 to TRBJ2-6, with D possibly matching TRBD2 (5 bases). CDR1 is KGHSH, CDR2 LQKENI, per germline. This CDR3 comprises 18 residues. Trimming took off 2 bases at V and 2 bases at J, with 16 bases between the two ends. CDR3: CASSPEGSSVPGANVLTF. CDR3 coding DNA: TGTGCCAGCTCACCAGAGGGCAGCTCTGTACCTGGGGCCAACGTCCTGACTTTC.

This sequence joins TRBV10-3 and TRBJ2-7; no definite D call. This CDR3 contains 12 residues. The germline V gene encodes CDR1 ENHRY and CDR2 SYGVKD. Trimming left V 2 bases short and J 3 bases short, with 5 bases between. The CDR3 region has the DNA TGTGCCATCAGTGAGACAGACTACGAGCAGTACTTC. Its translation: CAISETDYEQYF.

The chain uses TRBV3-1 (or the pseudogene TRBV3-2) and TRBJ2-7; no clear D. Trimming pared 1 base from V and 0 bases from J, leaving 7 bases between. Germline loops: CDR1 LGHDT, CDR2 YNNKEL (reference sequence). This CDR3 comprises 14 residues. The CDR3 DNA sequence: TGTGCCAGCAGCCAAGTTAGCAGCTCCTACGAGCAGTACTTC. Protein: CASSQVSSSYEQYF.

The chain is built from TRBV28 and TRBJ2-1; 8 nucleotides agree with TRBD1. Germline CDR1 is MDHEN and CDR2 is SYDVKM. V gave up 7 bases and J gave up 6 bases; unmatched junction bases: 17. There are 17 residues in the CDR3. The CDR3 sequence is CASIQLGAQGVGNEQFF. The CDR3 nucleotides read TGTGCCAGCATCCAACTAGGGGCACAGGGGGTTGGCAATGAGCAGTTCTTC.

Comment on this clone: The junction and the germline gene differ at one end; a read error may be behind it. The chain is built from TRBV25-1 and TRBJ2-3, with TRBD1 identical over 7 bases. Germline-derived CDR1 and CDR2 are MGHDK and SYGVNS. The length of the CDR3 is 15 residues. In DNA, the CDR3 is TGTGCCAGCAGTGAATACAGGGGGACCGCAGAGACGCAGTATTTT. Its protein product is CASSEYRGTAETQYF. Full variable domain (missing parts from reference TRBV25-1 and TRBJ2-3): EADIYQTPRYLVIGTGKKITLECSQTMGHDKMYWYQQDPGMELHLIHYSYGVNSTEKGDLSSESTVSRIRTEHFPLTLESARPSHTSQYLCASSEYRGTAETQYFGPGTRLTVL.